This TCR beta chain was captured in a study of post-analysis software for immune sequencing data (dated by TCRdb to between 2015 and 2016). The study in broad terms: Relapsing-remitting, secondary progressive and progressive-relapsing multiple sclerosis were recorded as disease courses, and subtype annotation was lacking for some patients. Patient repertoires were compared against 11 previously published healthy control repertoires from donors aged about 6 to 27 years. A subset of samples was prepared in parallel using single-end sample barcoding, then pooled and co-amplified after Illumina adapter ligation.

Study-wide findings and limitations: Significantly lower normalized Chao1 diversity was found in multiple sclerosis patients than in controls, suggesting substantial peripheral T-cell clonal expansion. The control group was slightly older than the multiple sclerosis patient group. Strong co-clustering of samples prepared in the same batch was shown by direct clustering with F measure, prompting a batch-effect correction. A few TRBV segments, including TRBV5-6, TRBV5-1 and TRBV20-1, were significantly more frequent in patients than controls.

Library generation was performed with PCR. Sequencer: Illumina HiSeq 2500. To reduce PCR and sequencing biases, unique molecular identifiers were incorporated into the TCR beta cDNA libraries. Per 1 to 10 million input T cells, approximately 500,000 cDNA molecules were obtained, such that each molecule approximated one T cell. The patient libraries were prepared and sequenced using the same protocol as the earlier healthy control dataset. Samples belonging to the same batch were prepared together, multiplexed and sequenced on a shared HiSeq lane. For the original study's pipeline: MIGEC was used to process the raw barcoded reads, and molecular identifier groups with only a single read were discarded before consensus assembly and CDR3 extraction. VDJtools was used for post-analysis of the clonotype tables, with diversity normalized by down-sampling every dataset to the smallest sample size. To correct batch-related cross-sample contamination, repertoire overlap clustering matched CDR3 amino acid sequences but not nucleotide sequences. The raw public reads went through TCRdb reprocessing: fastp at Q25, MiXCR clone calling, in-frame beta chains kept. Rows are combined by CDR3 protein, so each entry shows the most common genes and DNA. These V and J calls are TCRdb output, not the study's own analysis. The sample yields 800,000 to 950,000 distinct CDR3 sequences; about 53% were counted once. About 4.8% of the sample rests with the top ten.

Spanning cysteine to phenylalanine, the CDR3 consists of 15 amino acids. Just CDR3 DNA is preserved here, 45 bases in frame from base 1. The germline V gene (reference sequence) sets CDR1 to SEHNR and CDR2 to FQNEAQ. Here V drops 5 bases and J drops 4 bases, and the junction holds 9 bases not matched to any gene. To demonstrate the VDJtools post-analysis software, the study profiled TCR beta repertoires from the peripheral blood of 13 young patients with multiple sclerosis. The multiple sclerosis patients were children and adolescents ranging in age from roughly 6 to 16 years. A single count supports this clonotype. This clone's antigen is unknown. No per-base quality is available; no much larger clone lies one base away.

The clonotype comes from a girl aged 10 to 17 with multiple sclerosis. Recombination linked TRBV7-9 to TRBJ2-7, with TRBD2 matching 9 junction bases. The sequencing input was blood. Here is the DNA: TGTGCCAGCAGCCTAGAGCGGGGGGAGGTATACGAGCAGTACTTC. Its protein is CASSLERGEVYEQYF.